Listed below are T cell receptor beta chains from one sample, sequenced in a study of response to subunit inactivated influenza vaccine. Each CDR3 protein gets one entry after TCRdb re-called the RT-PCR reads with MiXCR. The profile shows 610,000 or so distinct CDR3 sequences, around 13% of them singletons. Source: PBMCs from blood, taken approximately 12 days after vaccination. The source is a man between 45 and 60 years old who received an inactivated influenza vaccine. Each CDR3 is given with its conserved first and last residue. The D gene is left open where the match is weak. Where a row states a size, it is once, few, many or the class of an expanded clone; other rows omit it.

TRBD2	TRBV6-5	19	few	TRBJ2-5	CASSYETGTRVSFQETQYF	TGTGCCAGCAGTTACGAGACCGGGACTAGGGTTTCCTTCCAAGAGACCCAGTACTTC
NA	TRBV18	14	few	TRBJ2-7	CASSPWDGAYEQYF	TGTGCCAGCTCACCTTGGGACGGTGCCTACGAGCAGTACTTC
TRBD2	TRBV5-1	15	few	TRBJ2-7	CASSLLRESSYEQYF	TGCGCCAGCAGCTTGCTGCGGGAGAGCTCCTACGAGCAGTACTTC
TRBD2	TRBV5-1	14	NA	TRBJ2-5	CASSFAGVDETQYF	TGCGCCAGCAGCTTTGCGGGGGTTGATGAGACCCAGTACTTC
TRBD1	TRBV12-3/TRBV12-4	16	many	TRBJ1-5	CASSLVGQGGDQPQHF	TGTGCCAGCAGTTTAGTGGGGCAGGGGGGGGATCAGCCCCAGCATTTT
TRBD2	TRBV4-2	13	few	TRBJ2-3	CASRGGPGDTQYF	TGTGCCAGCAGGGGAGGGCCCGGAGATACGCAGTATTTT
NA	TRBV4-2	15	NA	TRBJ2-3	CASSQGLVKEDTQYF	TGTGCCAGCAGCCAAGGACTAGTCAAGGAAGATACGCAGTATTTT
NA	TRBV6-5	13	NA	TRBJ1-1	CASSIPKDTEAFF	TGTGCCAGCAGTATACCTAAGGACACTGAAGCTTTCTTT
NA	TRBV28	15	few	TRBJ2-5	CASSLRVPPRETQYF	TGTGCCAGCAGTTTAAGAGTCCCTCCTCGAGAGACCCAGTACTTC
NA	TRBV28	14	NA	TRBJ1-5	CASRASLDYRPQHF	TGTGCCAGCAGGGCCTCATTAGACTACCGTCCCCAGCATTTT
TRBD1	TRBV20-1	16	few	TRBJ2-1	CSAKGTGGTAYNEQFF	TGCAGTGCAAAGGGGACAGGGGGCACGGCCTACAATGAGCAGTTCTTC
NA	TRBV3-1	17	few	TRBJ2-4	CASSQGLARVFANIQYF	TGTGCCAGCAGCCAAGGCCTAGCCAGGGTGTTCGCAAACATTCAGTACTTC
NA	TRBV12-3/TRBV12-4	15	few	TRBJ1-1	CASSLAQGGNTEAFF	TGTGCCAGCAGTTTAGCGCAGGGTGGGAACACTGAAGCTTTCTTT
TRBD2	TRBV10-2	15	NA	TRBJ2-2	CASSATSVNTGELFF	TGCGCCAGCAGTGCGACTAGCGTGAACACCGGGGAGCTGTTTTTT
TRBD2	TRBV4-2	14	NA	TRBJ2-3	CASSQARGEDTQYF	TGTGCCAGCAGCCAAGCTCGGGGGGAAGATACGCAGTATTTT
NA	TRBV3-1	13	NA	TRBJ2-4	CAIPKPDSDIQYF	TGTGCCATCCCGAAGCCCGACAGTGACATTCAGTACTTC
TRBD1	TRBV18	15	NA	TRBJ1-2	CASSQGQGAIYGYTF	TGTGCCAGCTCTCAAGGACAGGGGGCAATCTATGGCTACACCTTC
NA	TRBV7-8	16	NA	TRBJ1-2	CASSSQVETLNYGYTF	TGTGCCAGCAGCTCCCAGGTCGAAACCCTTAACTATGGCTACACCTTC
NA	TRBV3-1	15	NA	TRBJ2-6	CASSQAAGGANVLTF	TGTGCCAGCAGCCAAGCTGCGGGTGGGGCCAACGTCCTGACTTTC
NA	TRBV10-2	14	NA	TRBJ1-3	CASRLGASGNTIYF	TGCGCCAGCAGATTGGGCGCCTCTGGAAACACCATATATTTT
TRBD1	TRBV28	16	few	TRBJ2-5	CASSFLTGQLEETQYF	TGTGCCAGCAGTTTCCTCACGGGACAGCTAGAAGAGACCCAGTACTTC
TRBD2	TRBV29-1	16	few	TRBJ2-3	CSVIAGGARTPDTQYF	TGCAGCGTGATAGCGGGAGGAGCAAGAACTCCAGATACGCAGTATTTT
NA	TRBV11-2	15	NA	TRBJ2-7	CASSLDGDSTYEQYF	TGTGCCAGCAGCTTAGACGGGGACTCGACCTACGAGCAGTACTTC
NA	TRBV6-5	16	NA	TRBJ2-2	CASSYLRTVNTGELFF	TGTGCCAGCAGTTACCTCCGGACAGTTAACACCGGGGAGCTGTTTTTT
NA	TRBV7-2	16	NA	TRBJ1-1	CASSLGFPTGNTEAFF	TGTGCCAGCAGCTTAGGGTTTCCGACAGGGAACACTGAAGCTTTCTTT
TRBD2	TRBV27	15	NA	TRBJ2-3	CASGLLAGETDTQYF	TGTGCCAGCGGACTACTAGCGGGAGAGACAGATACGCAGTATTTT
TRBD2	TRBV18	14	many	TRBJ2-1	CASSPWGGRNEQFF	TGTGCCAGCTCACCATGGGGCGGGAGGAATGAGCAGTTCTTC
NA	TRBV4-1	14	NA	TRBJ1-6	CASSQEGPNSPLHF	TGCGCCAGCAGCCAAGAGGGACCAAATTCACCCCTCCACTTT
TRBD1	TRBV5-1	15	few	TRBJ2-7	CASSLGRTGSIEQYF	TGCGCCAGCAGCTTGGGGAGGACAGGGAGCATCGAGCAGTACTTC
NA	TRBV12-3/TRBV12-4	13	many	TRBJ1-5	CASSFTENQPQHF	TGTGCCAGCAGTTTTACCGAAAATCAGCCCCAGCATTTT
NA	TRBV19	15	few	TRBJ1-5	CASSTPGVGNQPQHF	TGTGCCAGTAGTACTCCAGGGGTCGGCAATCAGCCCCAGCATTTT
TRBD2	TRBV5-1	18	many	TRBJ2-7	CASSMNAGTSGTLYEQYF	TGCGCCAGCAGCATGAATGCCGGGACTAGCGGGACCCTCTACGAGCAGTACTTC
TRBD2	TRBV4-3	17	NA	TRBJ2-2	CASSLHPSGGNTGELFF	TGCGCCAGCAGCCTGCATCCTAGCGGGGGGAACACCGGGGAGCTGTTTTTT
TRBD1	TRBV5-1	16	NA	TRBJ1-1	CASSQPGTGESTEAFF	TGCGCCAGCAGCCAACCCGGGACAGGAGAGTCCACTGAAGCTTTCTTT
NA	TRBV3-1	15	few	TRBJ2-1	CASSPSTGSLKEQFF	TGTGCCAGCAGCCCATCCACAGGGTCCCTCAAGGAGCAGTTCTTC
NA	TRBV11-2	14	many	TRBJ2-1	CASSPRLDYNEQFF	TGTGCCAGCAGCCCGAGACTAGATTACAATGAGCAGTTCTTC
TRBD2	TRBV7-7	16	NA	TRBJ2-2	CASSLDFSGSSGELFF	TGTGCCAGCAGCTTAGATTTTAGCGGGAGTTCCGGGGAGCTGTTTTTT